Listed here is a single T cell receptor (beta chain). The CDR3 contains 17 residues. From germline, CDR1 is SGHKS and CDR2 YYEKEE (reference sequence). V was trimmed by 0 bases and J by 3 bases, leaving 15 bases between them. The source of the sample is a study of cytomegalovirus exposure and HLA in healthy donors. Only in-frame clones appear in the TCRdb table, and some are missing; sequencing was by immunoSEQ multiplex PCR. This table has under 100,000 clones, roughly 96% appearing once. What was sequenced was PBMCs. The source is a man younger than 35 in good health and CMV-seronegative. The chain employs TRBV5-5 and TRBJ1-4, with TRBD1 as a possible D gene (6 bases). CDR3 residues: CASSLVRGRASNEKLFF. CDR3 coding DNA: TGTGCCAGCAGCTTGGTCAGGGGAAGGGCTTCTAATGAAAAACTGTTTTTT. The entire variable domain, with the rest obtained from reference TRBV5-5 and TRBJ1-4, is as follows: DAGVTQSPTHLIKTRGQQVTLRCSPISGHKSVSWYQQVLGQGPQFIFQYYEKEERGRGNFPDRFSARQFPNYSSELNVNALLLGDSALYLCASSLVRGRASNEKLFFGSGTQLSVL.